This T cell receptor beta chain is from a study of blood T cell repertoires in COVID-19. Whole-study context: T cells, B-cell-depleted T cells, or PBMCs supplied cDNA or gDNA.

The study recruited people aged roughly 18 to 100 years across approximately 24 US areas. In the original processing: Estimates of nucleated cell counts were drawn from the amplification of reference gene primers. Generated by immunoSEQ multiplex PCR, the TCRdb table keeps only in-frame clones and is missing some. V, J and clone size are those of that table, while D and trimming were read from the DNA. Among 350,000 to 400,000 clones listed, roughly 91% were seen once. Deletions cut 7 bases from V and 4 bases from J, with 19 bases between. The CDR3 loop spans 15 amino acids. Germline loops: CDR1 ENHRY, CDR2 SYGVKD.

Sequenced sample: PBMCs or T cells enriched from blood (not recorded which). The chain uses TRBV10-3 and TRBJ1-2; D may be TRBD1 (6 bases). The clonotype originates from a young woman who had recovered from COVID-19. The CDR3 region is CAIKGGGQGTYGYTF. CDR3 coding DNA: TGTGCCATCAAAGGGGGGGGCCAGGGTACCTATGGCTACACCTTC.